The T cell receptor (beta chain) described here comes from a study of cytotoxic CD8 clonotypes in ibrutinib-treated CLL. Turning to the study itself: Among the samples, the mean was about 270,000 productive templates and over 90,000 productive rearrangements. Overall study results and limits: At baseline, clonality was higher than in age-matched healthy donors and correlated with CD8+ counts. A difference in sampling times existed between sustained-remission and progressing patients.

The protocol was immunoSEQ multiplex PCR, while the TCRdb copy is restricted to in-frame clones and leaves out a portion. The sample has about 300,000 clones, around 77% seen once. The germline V gene encodes CDR1 SGHVS and CDR2 FNYEAQ. Trimming left V 0 bases short and J 9 bases short, with 12 bases between. This CDR3 spans 14 amino acids. On this clone itself: No antigen is known for it.

J is TRBJ2-1 and V is TRBV7-6; the D gene is possibly TRBD2 (5 bases). This receptor was obtained from a human donor with chronic lymphocytic leukemia. The sample was PBMCs, taken at disease progression, from a patient treated with ibrutinib. CDR3 sequence: CASSLALGGLEQFF. CDR3 bases: TGTGCCAGCAGCTTAGCCCTAGGCGGGCTTGAGCAGTTCTTC. Using reference TRBV7-6 and TRBJ2-1 for the parts outside the CDR3, the full variable domain is GAGVSQSPRYKVTKRGQDVALRCDPISGHVSLYWYRQALGQGPEFLTYFNYEAQQDKSGLPNDRFSAERPEGSISTLTIQRTEQRDSAMYRCASSLALGGLEQFFGPGTRLTVL.